The rows below give T cell receptor beta chains drawn from one sample of a study of cytomegalovirus exposure and HLA in healthy donors. Sequenced by immunoSEQ multiplex PCR; TCRdb stores in-frame clones only, minus some. The data contain roughly 100,000 clones, 12% to 15% of them singletons. The material sequenced was PBMCs. The receptors originated from a female donor in good health and CMV-seronegative. Both conserved end residues are part of each CDR3. Expanded clones are given a class, and other clones once, few, many or no size at all.

j_call cdr3_length v_call clone_size cdr3_aa
TRBJ1-1 15 TRBV30 few CAWSRPLGGATEAFF
TRBJ1-1 15 TRBV19 few CASSIGLRNMAEAFF
TRBJ2-5 17 TRBV7-8 few CASSLLWGASGKETQYF
TRBJ2-2 15 TRBV5-1 - CASSRGPANTGELFF
TRBJ2-2 15 TRBV5-1 - CASSLDPSNTGELFF
TRBJ1-6 14 TRBV2 - CASIGLSYNSPLHF
TRBJ1-2 12 TRBV30 - CAWRTNFYGYTF
TRBJ1-5 15 TRBV19 - CASKSAGRYSQPQHF
TRBJ2-7 15 TRBV14 few CASSQGKALAYEQYF
TRBJ2-3 15 TRBV5-4 few CASSLVGQGTDTQYF
TRBJ2-7 14 TRBV19 - CASRETGAAYEQYF
TRBJ2-5 15 TRBV12-5 - CASGLVTGWLETQYF
TRBJ1-2 13 TRBV4-3 - CASSQPPGVSYTF
TRBJ2-7 13 TRBV25-1 few CASRAGVPYEQYF
TRBJ2-5 12 TRBV7-2 few CASSRQQETQYF
TRBJ1-3 15 TRBV28 few CASSPTLAPGNTIYF
TRBJ2-1 20 TRBV2 - CASSKRMTSGGPTSYNEQFF
TRBJ1-4 16 TRBV7-8 - CASSPIRVTGREKLFF
TRBJ2-3 15 TRBV7-9 few CASSFTSGSTDTQYF
TRBJ1-6 13 TRBV30 - CAWSVYENSPLHF
TRBJ1-5 14 TRBV7-8 - CASSLADGSQPQHF
TRBJ2-7 13 TRBV13 few CASSFPGGNEQYF
TRBJ2-3 14 TRBV6-5 few CASSGHGATDTQYF
TRBJ2-3 19 TRBV30 - CAWSPGVVGQGEATDTQYF
TRBJ2-5 18 TRBV7-6 few CASSSSLLRHTSGETQYF
TRBJ1-4 15 TRBV5-4 - CASSSTGGANEKLFF